The TCR beta chain described here comes from a study of cytomegalovirus exposure and HLA in healthy donors. General study points: About 87% or about 30% of the time was how often most TCR beta V segments were productive, according to an earlier analysis. Most TCR sequences were seen very rarely across donors, but some public TCRs occurred in many.

Note on this clone: Its antigen is undetermined.

The germline V gene encodes CDR1 SEHNR and CDR2 FQNEAQ (reference sequence). Between the trimmed V and J ends, which lost 3 bases and 1 base, there was a span of 9 bases. This CDR3 contains 14 residues. PCR employed 60 Vbeta and 13 Jbeta primers. The data were produced by immunoSEQ multiplex PCR, yet TCRdb's version contains in-frame clones alone and is incomplete. The sample has more than 150,000 clones, 80% seen once; the top ten hold around 0.69%. The material sequenced was PBMCs. The TCR was taken from a boy younger than 18 in good health and CMV-seronegative. The chain links TRBV7-9 to TRBJ1-1; D unclear. CDR3: CASSFTDKNTEAFF. In DNA form, the CDR3 reads TGTGCCAGCAGCTTCACAGACAAGAACACTGAAGCTTTCTTT. The whole variable domain, filled in from reference TRBV7-9 and TRBJ1-1, reads DTGVSQNPRHKITKRGQNVTFRCDPISEHNRLYWYRQTLGQGPEFLTYFQNEAQLEKSRLLSDRFSAERPKGSFSTLEIQRTEQGDSAMYLCASSFTDKNTEAFFGQGTRLTVV.